One and the same sample provided the 3 T cell receptor beta chains below, sequenced in a study of cytomegalovirus exposure and HLA in healthy donors. The study ran its PCR with 60 Vbeta and 13 Jbeta primers. Clones were read by immunoSEQ multiplex PCR, and TCRdb kept only the in-frame ones, dropping some. The sample yields 90,000 to 150,000 clones, more than 70% seen once. The sample taken for sequencing was PBMCs. The origin of the receptors is a man aged 45-60 years in good health and CMV-seropositive.

V and J are TRBV7-2 and TRBJ1-4; D perhaps matches TRBD1 (5 bases). V lost 4 bases and J 7 bases, leaving 16 bases between the germline ends. CDR1 and CDR2 (germline): SGHTA, FQGNSA. The CDR3 contains 15 residues. The CDR3 DNA reads TGTGCCAGCAGCTGGGCCCCGGGGGGTGGTGAAAAACTGTTTTTT. It yields the protein CASSWAPGGGEKLFF.

The chain joins TRBV5-1 to TRBJ2-5; D not certain. This CDR3 has 14 residues. Germline values: CDR1 SGHRS, CDR2 YFSETQ. Trimming shortened V by 0 bases and J by 4 bases, and 10 bases separated the two germline ends. The CDR3 nucleotides are TGCGCCAGCAGCTTGGCCGACTCCCCAGAGACCCAGTACTTC. It translates to CASSLADSPETQYF.

In the case of this clone: Other DNA sequences in the sample encode the same CDR3. This chain connects TRBV18 to TRBJ2-7; no reliable D call. The CDR3 loop spans 13 amino acids. The germline gives CDR1 KGHSH, CDR2 LQKENI. The V gene lost 0 bases and the J gene lost 3 bases, with 6 bases spanning the gap. The CDR3 bases are TGTGCCAGCTCACCACCCTCGAGCTACGAGCAGTACTTC. Amino acid sequence: CASSPPSSYEQYF.